The sequence of this T cell receptor (beta chain) was determined in a study of blood T cell repertoires in COVID-19 (dated by TCRdb to 2018 to 2020). About the study as a whole: Samples from collaborators originated in the United States, Italy and Spain and spanned both the acute and convalescent phases of COVID-19. The repertoires were released in a freely available public database intended as a resource for research on the immune response to SARS-CoV-2. Where available, HLA class I and class II types were taken from metadata supplied by the sample provider and were not determined by assay-based typing. The samples were drawn from two sources: the first 160 participants of the ongoing ImmuneRACE study, and some 1,300 subjects contributed by 6 global collaborators. The material from the prospective study consisted of cDNA or gDNA derived from T cells, B-cell-depleted T cells, or PBMCs. The sample metadata nearly always contained a de-identified subject ID, COVID-19 status, age in years and sex. Deeply sampled blood TCRbeta repertoires from subjects exposed to, actively infected with, or recovered from COVID-19 were included in the dataset.

The immunoSEQ Assay, a bias-controlled multiplex PCR, was used to amplify TCRbeta CDR3 regions from genomic DNA. The source study handled its data this way. Within the assay, amplification of reference gene primers was used to estimate how many nucleated cells each sample contained. To quantify the absolute abundance of each unique TCRbeta CDR3 rearrangement, sequence reads were collapsed and filtered. For each sample, productive Simpson clonality was calculated by taking the square root of Simpson's diversity index across productive rearrangements. TCRdb limited this immuneACCESS table to in-frame rearrangements with V and J called. A share of clones is missing; checked studies link under half to unresolved V genes, and the rest is unexplained. V and J calls and clone size follow that table, whereas D and trimming were derived from the DNA. In this sample the table shows about 160,000 clones, about 80% of which occur a single time. Together, the top ten hold about 3.7% of the sample.

As to this clone: No cognate antigen has been identified for it. Base qualities are not recorded, but no much larger clone differs from it by a single base.

Participants in the prospective study were enrolled through a virtual design, were aged roughly 18 to 95 years, and lived in 24 United States geographic areas. Cohort assignment in the prospective study relied on participant-reported clinical history from a screening survey and a study questionnaire. Recovered participants in ImmuneRACE Cohort 3 were defined as having two consecutive negative NP/OP PCR tests, clearance from a healthcare professional, or resolution of symptoms. Mobile phlebotomists in the prospective study collected whole blood, serum and a nasopharyngeal or oropharyngeal swab from every participant. Additional blood draws and questionnaires over an approximately two-month period could optionally be provided by prospective study participants. Prospective study blood samples were shipped either frozen or at room temperature before DNA extraction. Broader findings and caveats from the paper: The quantity of clinical and demographic metadata differed by source and by participant and was supplied without curation.

Via the germline V gene, CDR1 is MGHRA and CDR2 YSYEKL. V loses 1 base of germline sequence and J loses 4 bases, and the interval between the two ends is 14 bases. The CDR3 covers 15 residues, taking in both the cysteine and the phenylalanine. The kept DNA is CDR3 alone, 45 bases in frame from the first base. The sequencing input was PBMCs or T cells enriched from blood (not recorded which). The receptor comes from a woman aged 55-69 years who had recovered from COVID-19. The rearranged chain carries TRBV4-1 and TRBJ2-7, with TRBD2 tentatively as D gene (5 bases match). CDR3 loop: CASSQGPSGSYEQYF. Read as DNA, the sequence is TGCGCCAGCAGCCAAGGCCCCAGTGGGAGTTACGAGCAGTACTTC.